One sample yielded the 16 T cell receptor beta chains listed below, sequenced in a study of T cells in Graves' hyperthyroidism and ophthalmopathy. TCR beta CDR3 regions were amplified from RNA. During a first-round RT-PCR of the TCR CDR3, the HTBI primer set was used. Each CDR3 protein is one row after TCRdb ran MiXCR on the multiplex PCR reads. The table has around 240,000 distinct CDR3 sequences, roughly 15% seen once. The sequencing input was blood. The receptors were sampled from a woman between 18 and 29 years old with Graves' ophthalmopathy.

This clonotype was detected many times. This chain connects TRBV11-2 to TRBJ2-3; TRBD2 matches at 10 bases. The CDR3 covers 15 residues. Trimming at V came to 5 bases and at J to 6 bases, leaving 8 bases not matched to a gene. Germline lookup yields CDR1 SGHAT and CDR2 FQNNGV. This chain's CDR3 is CASSATSGARDTQYF. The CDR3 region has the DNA TGTGCCAGCAGCGCTACTAGCGGGGCTAGGGATACGCAGTATTTT.

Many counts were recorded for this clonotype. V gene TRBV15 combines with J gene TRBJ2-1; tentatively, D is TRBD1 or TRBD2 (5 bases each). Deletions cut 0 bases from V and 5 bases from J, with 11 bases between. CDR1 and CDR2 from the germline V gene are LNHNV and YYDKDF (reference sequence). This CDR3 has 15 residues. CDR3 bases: TGTGCCACCAGCAGAGATTTGGGGGATCACAATGAGCAGTTCTTC. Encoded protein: CATSRDLGDHNEQFF.

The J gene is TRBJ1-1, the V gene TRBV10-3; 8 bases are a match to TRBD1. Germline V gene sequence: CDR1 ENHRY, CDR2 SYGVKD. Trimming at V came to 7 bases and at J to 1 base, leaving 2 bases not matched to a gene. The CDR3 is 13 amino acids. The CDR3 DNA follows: TGTGCCATCATGGGACAGGCGAACACTGAAGCTTTCTTT. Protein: CAIMGQANTEAFF.

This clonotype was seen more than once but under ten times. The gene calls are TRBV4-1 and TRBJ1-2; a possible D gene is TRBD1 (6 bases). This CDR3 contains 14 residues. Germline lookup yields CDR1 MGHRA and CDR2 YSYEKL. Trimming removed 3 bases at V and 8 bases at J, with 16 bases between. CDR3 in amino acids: CASSQSRDIWGYTF. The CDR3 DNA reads TGCGCCAGCAGCCAGTCCCGGGACATCTGGGGCTACACCTTC.

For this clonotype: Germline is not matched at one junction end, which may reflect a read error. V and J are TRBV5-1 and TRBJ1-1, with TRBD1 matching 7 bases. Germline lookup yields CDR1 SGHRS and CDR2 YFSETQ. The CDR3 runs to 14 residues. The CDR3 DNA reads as TGCGCCAGCAGCCCCGGGACAGCTAACACTGAAGCTTCCTTT. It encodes CASSPGTANTEASF.

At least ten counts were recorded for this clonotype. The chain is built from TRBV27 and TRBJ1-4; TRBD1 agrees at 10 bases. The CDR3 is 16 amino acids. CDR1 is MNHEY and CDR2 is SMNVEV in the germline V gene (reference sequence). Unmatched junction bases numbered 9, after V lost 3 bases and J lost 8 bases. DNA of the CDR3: TGTGCCAGCAGTTTGAATGATAGGGACAGGGGAGAAAAACTGTTTTTT. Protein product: CASSLNDRDRGEKLFF.

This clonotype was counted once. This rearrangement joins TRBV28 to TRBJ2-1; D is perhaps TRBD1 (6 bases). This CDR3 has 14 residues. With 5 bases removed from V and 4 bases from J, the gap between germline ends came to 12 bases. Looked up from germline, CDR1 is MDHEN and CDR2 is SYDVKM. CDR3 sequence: CASSNGGAYNEQFF. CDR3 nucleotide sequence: TGTGCCAGCAGTAATGGGGGCGCATACAATGAGCAGTTCTTC. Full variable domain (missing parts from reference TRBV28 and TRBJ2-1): DVKVTQSSRYLVKRTGEKVFLECVQDMDHENMFWYRQDPGLGLRLIYFSYDVKMKEKGDIPEGYSVSREKKERFSLILESASTNQTSMYLCASSNGGAYNEQFFGPGTRLTVL.

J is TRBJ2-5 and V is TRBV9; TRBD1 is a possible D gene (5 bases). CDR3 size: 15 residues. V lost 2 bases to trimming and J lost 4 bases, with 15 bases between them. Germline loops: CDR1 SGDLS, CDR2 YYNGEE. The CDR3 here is CASSVVPRVGETQYF. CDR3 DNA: TGTGCCAGCAGCGTCGTCCCCAGGGTTGGAGAGACCCAGTACTTC.

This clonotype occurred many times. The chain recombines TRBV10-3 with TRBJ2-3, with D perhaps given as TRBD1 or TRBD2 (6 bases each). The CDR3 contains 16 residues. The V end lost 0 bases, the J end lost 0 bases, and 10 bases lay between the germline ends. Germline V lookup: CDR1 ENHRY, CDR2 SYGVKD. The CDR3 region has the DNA TGTGCCATCAGTGAGTCTGGGGGGCCCAGCACAGATACGCAGTATTTT. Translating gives CAISESGGPSTDTQYF.

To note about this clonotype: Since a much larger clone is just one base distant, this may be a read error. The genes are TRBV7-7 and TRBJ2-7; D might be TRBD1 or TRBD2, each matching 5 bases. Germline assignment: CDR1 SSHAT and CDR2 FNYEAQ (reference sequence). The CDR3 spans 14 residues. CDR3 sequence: CASSLASGTHEQYF. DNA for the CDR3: TGTGCTAGCAGCTTAGCTTCAGGGACCCATGAGCAGTACTTC.

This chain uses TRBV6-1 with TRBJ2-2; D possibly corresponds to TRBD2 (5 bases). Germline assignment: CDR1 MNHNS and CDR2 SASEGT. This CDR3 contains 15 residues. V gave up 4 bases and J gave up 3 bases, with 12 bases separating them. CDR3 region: CASSALGLYTGELFF. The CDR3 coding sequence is TGTGCCAGCAGTGCCCTAGGACTGTACACCGGGGAGCTGTTTTTT.

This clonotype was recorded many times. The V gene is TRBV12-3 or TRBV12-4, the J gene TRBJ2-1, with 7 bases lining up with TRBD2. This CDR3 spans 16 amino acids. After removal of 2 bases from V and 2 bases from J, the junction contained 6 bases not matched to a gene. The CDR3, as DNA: TGTGCCAGCAGTTTATCGGCTAGCGGAACCTACAATGAGCAGTTCTTC. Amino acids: CASSLSASGTYNEQFF.

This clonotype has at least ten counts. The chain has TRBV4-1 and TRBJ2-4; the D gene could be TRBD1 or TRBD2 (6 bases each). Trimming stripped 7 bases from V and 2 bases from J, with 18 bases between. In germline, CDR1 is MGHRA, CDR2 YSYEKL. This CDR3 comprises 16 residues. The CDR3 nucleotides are TGCGCCAGCAATTCGAGAAGGGGGGACCCCAAAAACATTCAGTACTTC. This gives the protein CASNSRRGDPKNIQYF.

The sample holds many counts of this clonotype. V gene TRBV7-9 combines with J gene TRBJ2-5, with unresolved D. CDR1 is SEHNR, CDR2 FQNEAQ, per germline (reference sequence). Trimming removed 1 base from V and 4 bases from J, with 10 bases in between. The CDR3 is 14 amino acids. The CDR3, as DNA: TGTGCCAGCAGCTTAGAGACCCCGGGAGAGACCCAGTACTTC. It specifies CASSLETPGETQYF.

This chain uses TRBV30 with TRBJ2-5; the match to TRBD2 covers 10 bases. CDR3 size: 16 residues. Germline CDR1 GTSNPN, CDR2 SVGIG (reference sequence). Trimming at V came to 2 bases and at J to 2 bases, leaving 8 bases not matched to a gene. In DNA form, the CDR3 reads TGTGCCTGGAGTTGGCTAGCGGGAGACCGGCAAGAGACCCAGTACTTC. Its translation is CAWSWLAGDRQETQYF.

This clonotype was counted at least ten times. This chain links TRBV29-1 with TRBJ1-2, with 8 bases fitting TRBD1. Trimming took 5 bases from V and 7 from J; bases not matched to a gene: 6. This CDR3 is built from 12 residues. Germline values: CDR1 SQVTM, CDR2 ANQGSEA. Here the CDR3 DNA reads TGCAGCGTTAGCGGACAGGGAGGTGGCTACACCTTC. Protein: CSVSGQGGGYTF.